The rows below give T cell receptor beta chains drawn from one sample of a study of identical twins. A single record per CDR3 protein comes from TCRdb applying MiXCR to the 5' RACE reads. Of 200,000 to 250,000 distinct CDR3 sequences in the sample, about 6.7% were seen once. This sample also belongs to another study, concerning T cells expressing NK-cell markers.

The sequencing sample was made of CD8+ T cells sorted from blood. The receptors originated from a woman between 18 and 29 years old in good health. Both conserved end residues are part of each CDR3. The order of the fields is J gene, V gene, CDR3 protein.

j_call: TRBJ2-2; v_call: TRBV19; cdr3_aa: CASSPLWGTNTGELFF
j_call: TRBJ1-1; v_call: TRBV7-9; cdr3_aa: CASSPHDTEAFF
j_call: TRBJ2-3; v_call: TRBV12-3/TRBV12-4; cdr3_aa: CASIQGASTDTQYF
j_call: TRBJ2-5; v_call: TRBV6-2/TRBV6-3; cdr3_aa: CASSYATGYGTQYF
j_call: TRBJ1-1; v_call: TRBV5-1; cdr3_aa: CASSLIMAGAGTEAFF
j_call: TRBJ2-3; v_call: TRBV9; cdr3_aa: CASSVAGFLTDTQYF
j_call: TRBJ2-7; v_call: TRBV7-2; cdr3_aa: CASSVYLAGVYEQYF
j_call: TRBJ2-2; v_call: TRBV20-1; cdr3_aa: CSARDRGRGTGELFF
j_call: TRBJ2-3; v_call: TRBV7-9; cdr3_aa: CASSTLGRSRFTDTQYF
j_call: TRBJ2-7; v_call: TRBV5-1; cdr3_aa: CASSETSGSSYEQYF
j_call: TRBJ2-5; v_call: TRBV9; cdr3_aa: CASSLREGGGETQYF
j_call: TRBJ2-1; v_call: TRBV10-2; cdr3_aa: CASRANNEQFF
j_call: TRBJ1-1; v_call: TRBV10-3; cdr3_aa: CAISAPGAGTEAFF
j_call: TRBJ2-1; v_call: TRBV6-2/TRBV6-3; cdr3_aa: CASSTGSSYNEQFF
j_call: TRBJ2-2; v_call: TRBV7-9; cdr3_aa: CASSYRGTRNTGELFF
j_call: TRBJ2-2; v_call: TRBV5-6; cdr3_aa: CASSLGTGEITGELFF
j_call: TRBJ1-4; v_call: TRBV20-1; cdr3_aa: CSARDPVRGNEKLFF
j_call: TRBJ2-1; v_call: TRBV14; cdr3_aa: CASSPRSGLYNEQFF
j_call: TRBJ2-1; v_call: TRBV11-2; cdr3_aa: CASSLGREEQFF
j_call: TRBJ2-6; v_call: TRBV27; cdr3_aa: CASSFNARSGANVLTF
j_call: TRBJ1-1; v_call: TRBV7-9; cdr3_aa: CASSLEYGTGTEAFF
j_call: TRBJ2-7; v_call: TRBV2; cdr3_aa: CASSDYAYEQYF
j_call: TRBJ2-7; v_call: TRBV7-2; cdr3_aa: CASSLWETYEQYF
j_call: TRBJ2-1; v_call: TRBV10-3; cdr3_aa: CAISVLSGSDNEQFF
j_call: TRBJ2-7; v_call: TRBV9; cdr3_aa: CASSVGSGSYEQYF
j_call: TRBJ2-1; v_call: TRBV3-1; cdr3_aa: CASSQDPGTGAREQFF
j_call: TRBJ2-1; v_call: TRBV2; cdr3_aa: CASTGARAHEQFF
j_call: TRBJ1-2; v_call: TRBV7-9; cdr3_aa: CASSMGLNYGYTF
j_call: TRBJ2-1; v_call: TRBV6-4; cdr3_aa: CASPIAGGPNEQFF
j_call: TRBJ1-2; v_call: TRBV5-1; cdr3_aa: CASSPTPRQGIHGYTF
j_call: TRBJ2-7; v_call: TRBV20-1; cdr3_aa: CSAPEKNEQYF
j_call: TRBJ1-5; v_call: TRBV5-6; cdr3_aa: CASSLTPADNQPQHF
j_call: TRBJ1-5; v_call: TRBV21-1; cdr3_aa: CASSLSIWAPNQPQHF
j_call: TRBJ2-7; v_call: TRBV7-9; cdr3_aa: CASSFQQRTGQLREQYF
j_call: TRBJ2-1; v_call: TRBV9; cdr3_aa: CALRGQGEGEQFF
j_call: TRBJ1-1; v_call: TRBV20-1; cdr3_aa: CSAPTGRDTEAFF
j_call: TRBJ1-2; v_call: TRBV11-3; cdr3_aa: CASSPPMGGNYGYTF
j_call: TRBJ2-1; v_call: TRBV12-3/TRBV12-4; cdr3_aa: CASSLPGGLEQFF
j_call: TRBJ2-7; v_call: TRBV9; cdr3_aa: CASSIGGSSYEQYF
j_call: TRBJ2-7; v_call: TRBV3-1; cdr3_aa: CASSQFWGSGGRDYEQYF